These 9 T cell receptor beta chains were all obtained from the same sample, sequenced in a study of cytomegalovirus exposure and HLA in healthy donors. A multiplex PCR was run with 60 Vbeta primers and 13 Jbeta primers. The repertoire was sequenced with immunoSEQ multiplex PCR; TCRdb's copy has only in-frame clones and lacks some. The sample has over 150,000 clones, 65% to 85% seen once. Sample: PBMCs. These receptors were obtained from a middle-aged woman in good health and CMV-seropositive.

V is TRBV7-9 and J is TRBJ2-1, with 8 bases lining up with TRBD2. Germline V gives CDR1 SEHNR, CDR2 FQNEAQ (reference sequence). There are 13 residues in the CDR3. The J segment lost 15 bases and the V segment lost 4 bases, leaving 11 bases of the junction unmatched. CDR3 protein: CASSSPGGLALFF. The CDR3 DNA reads TGTGCCAGCAGCTCGCCCGGTGGACTAGCCCTGTTCTTC.

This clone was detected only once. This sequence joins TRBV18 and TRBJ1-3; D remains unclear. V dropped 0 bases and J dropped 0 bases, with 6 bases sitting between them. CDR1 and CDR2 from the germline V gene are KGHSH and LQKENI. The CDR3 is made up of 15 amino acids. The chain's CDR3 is CASSPPAVSGNTIYF. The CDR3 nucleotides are TGTGCCAGCTCACCACCGGCGGTCTCTGGAAACACCATATATTTT.

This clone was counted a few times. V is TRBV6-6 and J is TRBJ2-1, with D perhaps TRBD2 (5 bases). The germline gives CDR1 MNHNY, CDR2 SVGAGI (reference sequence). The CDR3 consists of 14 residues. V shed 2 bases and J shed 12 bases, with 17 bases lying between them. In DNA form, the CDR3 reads TGTGCCAGCAGTTACCTACTAGGGTCGGGTGCGCAGTTCTTC. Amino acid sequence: CASSYLLGSGAQFF.

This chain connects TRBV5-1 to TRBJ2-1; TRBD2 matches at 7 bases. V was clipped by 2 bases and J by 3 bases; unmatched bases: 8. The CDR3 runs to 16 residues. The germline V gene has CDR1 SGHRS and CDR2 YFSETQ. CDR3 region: CASSLGWGGFYNEQFF. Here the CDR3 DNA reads TGCGCCAGCAGCTTAGGTTGGGGAGGGTTCTACAATGAGCAGTTCTTC.

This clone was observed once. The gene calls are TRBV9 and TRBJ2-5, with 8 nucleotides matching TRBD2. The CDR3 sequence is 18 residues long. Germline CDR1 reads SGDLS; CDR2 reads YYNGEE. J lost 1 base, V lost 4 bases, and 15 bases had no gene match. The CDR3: CASSSRVAGIPSQETQYF. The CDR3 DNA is TGTGCCAGCAGCTCCCGAGTAGCGGGAATCCCATCCCAAGAGACCCAGTACTTC.

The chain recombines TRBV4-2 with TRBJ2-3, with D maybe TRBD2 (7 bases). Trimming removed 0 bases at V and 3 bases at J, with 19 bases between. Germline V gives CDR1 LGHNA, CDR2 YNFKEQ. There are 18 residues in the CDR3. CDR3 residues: CASSQDTGGGASTDTQYF. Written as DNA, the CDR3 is TGTGCCAGCAGCCAAGATACGGGCGGGGGCGCTTCGACAGATACGCAGTATTTT.

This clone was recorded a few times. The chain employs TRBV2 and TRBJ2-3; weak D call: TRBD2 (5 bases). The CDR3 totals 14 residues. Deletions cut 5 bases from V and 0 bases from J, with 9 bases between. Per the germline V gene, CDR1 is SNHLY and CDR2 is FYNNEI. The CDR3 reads CASSKLVSTDTQYF. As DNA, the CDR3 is TGTGCCAGCAGTAAACTAGTTAGCACAGATACGCAGTATTTT.

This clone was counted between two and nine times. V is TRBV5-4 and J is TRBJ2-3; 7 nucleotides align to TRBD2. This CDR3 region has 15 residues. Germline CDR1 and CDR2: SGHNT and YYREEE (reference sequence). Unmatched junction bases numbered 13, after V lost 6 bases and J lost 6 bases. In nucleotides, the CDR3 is TGTGCCAGCACCACGCCGGGCGGGAGTATGGATACGCAGTATTTT. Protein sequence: CASTTPGGSMDTQYF.

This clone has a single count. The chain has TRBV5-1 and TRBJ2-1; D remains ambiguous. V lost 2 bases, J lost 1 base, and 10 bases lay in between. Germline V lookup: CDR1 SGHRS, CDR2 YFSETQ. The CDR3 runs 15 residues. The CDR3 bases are TGCGCCAGCAGCTTTTCAAGCTCTTCCTACAATGAGCAGTTCTTC. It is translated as CASSFSSSSYNEQFF.